The source of this T cell receptor (beta chain) is a study of beta chain features in type 1 diabetes. The wider study: All samples yielded 100 million to 140 million examined sorted cells. Whole-study results and caveats: Fewer junction insertions and more nucleotide deletions appeared in type 1 diabetes patients.

The germline V gene has CDR1 SGHRS and CDR2 YFSETQ. V gave up 4 bases and J gave up 5 bases; unmatched junction bases: 7. The CDR3 consists of 14 residues. As to this clone: Its matching antigen is unknown.

Since all of the isolated RNA was reverse transcribed, expressed TCRB transcripts were what got sequenced. Measured with immunoSEQ multiplex PCR; TCRdb has only the in-frame clones, and not every one. The sample holds fewer than 250,000 clones, around 10% seen once. This rearrangement joins TRBV5-1 to TRBJ2-5; the match to TRBD2 covers 8 bases. The sequence derives from a woman aged 18-29 years in good health. Material for sequencing was naive CD4+ T cells from blood. The CDR3 loop is CASSSGGPGETQYF. The CDR3 DNA follows: TGCGCCAGCAGCAGCGGGGGACCGGGGGAGACCCAGTACTTC.